The next 14 T cell receptor beta chains were all read from a single sample in a study of blood T cell repertoires in COVID-19. Sequencing was performed with immunoSEQ multiplex PCR; in TCRdb, only in-frame clones are kept and a portion is missing. The data show fewer than 60,000 clones, over 75% seen once. What was sequenced was peripheral blood. These receptors were collected from a human donor with active COVID-19. The donor label of this sample is uncertain.

This chain links TRBV19 with TRBJ2-6; perhaps TRBD1 as D (5 bases). This CDR3 is 15 amino acids long. Germline-derived CDR1 and CDR2 are LNHDA and SQIVND (reference sequence). Trimming left V 4 bases short and J 3 bases short, with 10 bases between. CDR3 sequence reads: CASSNSGIGANVLTF. The CDR3 nucleotides are TGTGCCAGTAGTAATTCAGGGATTGGGGCCAACGTCCTGACTTTC.

This clone showed up just once. The chain joins TRBV5-5 to TRBJ2-2; possibly TRBD2 for D (6 bases). Germline V CDR1 and CDR2: SGHKS, YYEKEE (reference sequence). This CDR3 region has 14 residues. Between the trimmed V and J ends, which lost 3 bases and 3 bases, there was a span of 9 bases. CDR3 in amino acids: CASSYREYTGELFF. The CDR3 nucleotides are TGTGCCAGCAGCTACCGGGAGTACACCGGGGAGCTGTTTTTT.

The V gene is TRBV6-6, the J gene TRBJ2-1, with TRBD1 matching 7 bases. CDR1 is MNHNY, CDR2 SVGAGI, per germline (reference sequence). This CDR3 has 14 amino acids. V shed 2 bases and J 7 bases; nucleotides not matched to a gene: 5. The CDR3 DNA sequence: TGTGCCAGCAGTTACGAGGGGGCGTTTAATGAGCAGTTCTTC. This translates into CASSYEGAFNEQFF.

The chain couples TRBV4-1 to TRBJ2-2, with 8 bases fitting TRBD1. Trimming cost V 1 base and J 1 base; bases outside gene matches: 2. The CDR3 is made up of 16 amino acids. Germline V gives CDR1 MGHRA, CDR2 YSYEKL. CDR3 DNA sequence: TGCGCCAGCAGCCAAGGGGGGACAGGGAACACCGGGGAGCTGTTTTTT. Protein: CASSQGGTGNTGELFF.

This chain connects TRBV2 to TRBJ2-5, with TRBD1 matching over 9 bases. J was trimmed by 3 bases and V by 4 bases; bases with no gene match: 3. The germline CDR1 and CDR2 sequences are SNHLY and FYNNEI. The CDR3 totals 14 residues. CDR3 amino acids: CASSARTGEETQYF. The DNA of the CDR3 is TGTGCCAGCAGTGCTAGGACAGGGGAAGAGACCCAGTACTTC.

The V call is TRBV7-6, the J call TRBJ1-5; D is possibly TRBD1 (6 bases). CDR3 length equals 15 residues. CDR1 SGHVS and CDR2 FNYEAQ come from the germline V gene. V was cut by 5 bases and J by 7 bases, with 18 bases left in between. The CDR3 loop reads CASSPGTGGRQPQHF. The DNA for the CDR3 is TGTGCCAGCAGCCCCGGGACGGGGGGGCGGCAGCCCCAGCATTTT.

This chain connects TRBV14 to TRBJ2-3; D ambiguous. CDR1 and CDR2 (germline): SGHDN, FVKESK. Trimming removed 1 base from V and 3 bases from J, with 11 bases in between. There are 15 residues in the CDR3. CDR3 in amino acids: CASSQVLSFTDTQYF. In DNA, the CDR3 is TGTGCCAGCAGCCAAGTGCTATCTTTTACAGATACGCAGTATTTT.

The DNA of the CDR3 is TGCAGTCTTTACAAGAACACTGAAGCTTTCTTT. It is translated as CSLYKNTEAFF. The chain is built from TRBV20-1 and TRBJ1-1; D remains unclear. Germline V gene lookup returns CDR1 DFQATT and CDR2 SNEGSKA (reference sequence). The CDR3 has 11 residues. V lost 8 bases and J 1 base, leaving 8 bases between the germline ends.

This clone was counted once. This rearrangement joins TRBV12-3 or TRBV12-4 to TRBJ2-3; TRBD1 might be the D (6 bases). The CDR3 is made up of 12 amino acids. Trimming pared 6 bases from V and 11 bases from J, leaving 15 bases between. Here the CDR3 reads CASSIGGVEQYF. The DNA for the CDR3 is TGTGCCAGCAGCATAGGGGGTGTGGAGCAGTATTTT.

This chain links TRBV6-2 or TRBV6-3 with TRBJ1-5, with 8 bases that match TRBD1. Germline-derived CDR1 and CDR2 are MNHEY and SVGEGT. This CDR3 is 14 amino acids long. V lost 4 bases, J lost 6 bases, and 5 bases stayed unmatched. The CDR3 sequence: CASSSQTGVQPQHF. Here the CDR3 DNA reads TGTGCCAGCAGTTCACAGACAGGGGTTCAGCCCCAGCATTTT.

This chain links TRBV6-5 with TRBJ1-1, with D tentatively TRBD1 (6 bases). Trimming removed 7 bases from V and 2 bases from J, with 11 bases in between. This CDR3 has 13 amino acids. CDR1 and CDR2 from the germline V gene are MNHEY and SVGAGI. CDR3 loop: CASKMGHNTEAFF. CDR3 DNA: TGTGCCAGCAAAATGGGACACAACACTGAAGCTTTCTTT.

The chain is built from TRBV2 and TRBJ1-5; D gene ambiguous. CDR3 length equals 15 residues. Germline assignment: CDR1 SNHLY and CDR2 FYNNEI. V lost 1 base and J 4 bases, leaving 11 bases between the germline ends. CDR3 region: CASSEDRRSNQPQHF. As DNA, the CDR3 is TGTGCCAGCAGTGAAGACCGCAGGTCTAATCAGCCCCAGCATTTT.

This clone was observed a single time. V gene TRBV19 combines with J gene TRBJ2-5, with D uncertain. Germline loops: CDR1 LNHDA, CDR2 SQIVND (reference sequence). The CDR3 is 11 amino acids. V dropped 5 bases and J dropped 3 bases, with 4 bases sitting between them. The CDR3 protein is CASSVEETQYF. CDR3 nucleotide sequence: TGTGCCAGTAGTGTCGAAGAGACCCAGTACTTC.

The chain has TRBV19 and TRBJ2-7; 16 nucleotides agree with TRBD2. The germline gives CDR1 LNHDA, CDR2 SQIVND (reference sequence). This CDR3 has 17 residues. After removal of 7 bases from V and 5 bases from J, the junction contained 11 bases not matched to a gene. CDR3 DNA: TGTGCCAGTACCTCGAAGGTCGGGACTAGCGGGAGGGACGAGCAGTACTTC. Translating gives CASTSKVGTSGRDEQYF.